This T cell receptor beta chain was observed in a study of CD8 T cells in ankylosing spondylitis. Findings and limits, study-wide: CD8+ disease-linked clones were present at relatively low frequencies in blood. Researchers reportedly found disease-linked clones significantly enriched in matched ankylosing spondylitis synovial fluid. What seemed typical of ankylosing spondylitis blood was a TCR beta motif built from 8 or 9 highly homologous variants. Prior literature has documented some motif variants in synovial fluid and blood from reactive arthritis.

Germline V lookup: CDR1 SGDLS, CDR2 YYNGEE. V lost 0 bases and J lost 7, with 10 bases in between. This CDR3 is built from 13 residues. Quantitative 5'-RACE with molecular barcodes generated TCR beta libraries. TCRdb reanalysed the 5' RACE reads using MiXCR and keeps one entry per CDR3 protein. This sample has 800,000 to 900,000 distinct CDR3 sequences; 12% occur once, and the top ten carry approximately 0.5%. This clonotype was picked up many times. Its antigen is unidentified. This sequence was found in a male donor with ankylosing spondylitis. This sequence joins TRBV9 and TRBJ1-2; TRBD1 is a possible D gene (6 bases). The sample comprised blood, either unsorted or a sorted T cell fraction (not recorded which). CDR3 region: CASSVGQEAGYTF. CDR3 nucleotide sequence: TGTGCCAGCAGCGTAGGACAGGAGGCTGGCTACACCTTC.